This TCR beta chain was sequenced for a study of shared clonotypes between healthy human individuals. General observations from the study: Clonotypes shared by all four sorted-subset donors had higher generation probabilities than non-shared clonotypes. Clonotype sharing among the donors was expected to vary with sequencing depth.

Germline CDR1 SQVTM, CDR2 ANQGSEA. This CDR3 contains 15 residues. Trimming took 6 bases from V and 0 from J, leaving 15 bases between them. With regard to this clone: The antigen is unknown.

The authors loaded roughly 200 ng DNA, roughly 33,000 T cell genomes, into sorted-subset replicate PCRs. The repertoire was sequenced with immunoSEQ multiplex PCR; TCRdb's copy has only in-frame clones and lacks some. The sample carries about 600,000 clones, about 96% recorded once. Sequenced sample: naive CD4+ T cells sorted from blood. Subset indicated: CD45RA+ positively selected. This sequence originates from a woman aged 25 to 45 in good health. The chain uses TRBV29-1 and TRBJ2-1; D may be TRBD2 (6 bases). In DNA, the CDR3 is TGCAGCGTGGGGACTTCCCGAAGCTCCTACAATGAGCAGTTCTTC. It specifies CSVGTSRSSYNEQFF.